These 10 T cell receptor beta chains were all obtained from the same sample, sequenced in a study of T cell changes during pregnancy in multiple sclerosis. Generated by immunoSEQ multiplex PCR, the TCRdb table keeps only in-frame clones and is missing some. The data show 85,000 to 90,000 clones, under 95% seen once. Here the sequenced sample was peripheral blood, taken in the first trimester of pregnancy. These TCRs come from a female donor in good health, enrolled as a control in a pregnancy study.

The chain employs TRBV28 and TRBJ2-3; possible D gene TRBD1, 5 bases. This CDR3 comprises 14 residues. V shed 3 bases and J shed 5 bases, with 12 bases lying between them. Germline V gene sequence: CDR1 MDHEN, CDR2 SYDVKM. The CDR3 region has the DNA TGTGCCAGCAGTTTGGCAGGGAACCAAGATACGCAGTATTTT. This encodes CASSLAGNQDTQYF.

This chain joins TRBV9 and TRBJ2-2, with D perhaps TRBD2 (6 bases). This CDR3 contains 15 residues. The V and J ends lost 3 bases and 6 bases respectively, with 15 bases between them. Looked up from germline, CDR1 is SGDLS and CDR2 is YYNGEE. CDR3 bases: TGTGCCAGCAGCGCCGGAGGGTCAAGGTCCGGGGAGCTGTTTTTT. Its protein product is CASSAGGSRSGELFF.

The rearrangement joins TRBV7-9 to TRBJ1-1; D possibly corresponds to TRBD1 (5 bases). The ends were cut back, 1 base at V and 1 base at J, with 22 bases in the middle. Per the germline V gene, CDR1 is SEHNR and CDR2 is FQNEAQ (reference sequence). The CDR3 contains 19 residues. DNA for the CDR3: TGTGCCAGCAGCTTAGGGGGCAGTGCTTACCTGGCGGAGAACACTGAAGCTTTCTTT. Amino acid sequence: CASSLGGSAYLAENTEAFF.

CDR3: CASSYSGAFEAFF. For the CDR3, the DNA is TGTGCCAGCAGTTACTCTGGGGCGTTTGAAGCTTTCTTT. The chain links TRBV6-5 to TRBJ1-1; perhaps TRBD1 as D (5 bases). V lost 0 bases, J lost 7 bases, and 9 bases lay in between. This CDR3 has 13 amino acids. Germline CDR1 and CDR2: MNHEY and SVGAGI.

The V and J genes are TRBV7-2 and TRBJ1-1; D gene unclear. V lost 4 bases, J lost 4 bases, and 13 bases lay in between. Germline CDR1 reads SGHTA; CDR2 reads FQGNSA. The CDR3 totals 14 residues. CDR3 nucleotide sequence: TGTGCCAGCAGCTACGTGGCCGCTGGCACTGAAGCTTTCTTT. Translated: CASSYVAAGTEAFF.

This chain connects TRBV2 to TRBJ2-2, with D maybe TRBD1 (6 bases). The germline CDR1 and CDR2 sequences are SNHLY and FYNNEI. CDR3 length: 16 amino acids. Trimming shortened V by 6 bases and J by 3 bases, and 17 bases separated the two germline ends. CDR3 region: CASRRQEYSDTGELFF. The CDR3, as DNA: TGTGCCAGCAGGAGACAGGAATACTCGGACACCGGGGAGCTGTTTTTT.

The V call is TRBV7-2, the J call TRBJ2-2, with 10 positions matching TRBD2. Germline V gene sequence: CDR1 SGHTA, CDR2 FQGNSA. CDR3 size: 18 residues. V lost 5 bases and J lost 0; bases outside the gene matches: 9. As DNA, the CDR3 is TGTGCCAGCAGCCTTAGCGGGGGGCGTTCTGCGAACACCGGGGAGCTGTTTTTT. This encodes CASSLSGGRSANTGELFF.

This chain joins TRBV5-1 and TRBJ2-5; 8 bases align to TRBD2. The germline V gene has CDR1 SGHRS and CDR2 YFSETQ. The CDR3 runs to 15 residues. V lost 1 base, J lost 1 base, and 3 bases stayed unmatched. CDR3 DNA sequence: TGCGCCAGCAGCTTGCAGCGGGGGCCCCAAGAGACCCAGTACTTC. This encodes CASSLQRGPQETQYF. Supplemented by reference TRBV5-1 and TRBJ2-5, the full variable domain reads KAGVTQTPRYLIKTRGQQVTLSCSPISGHRSVSWYQQTPGQGLQFLFEYFSETQRNKGNFPGRFSGRQFSNSRSEMNVSTLELGDSALYLCASSLQRGPQETQYFGPGTRLLVL.

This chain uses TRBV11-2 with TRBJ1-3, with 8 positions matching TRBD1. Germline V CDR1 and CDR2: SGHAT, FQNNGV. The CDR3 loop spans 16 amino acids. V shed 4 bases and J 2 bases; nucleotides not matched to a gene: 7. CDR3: CASSSWTGRTGNTIYF. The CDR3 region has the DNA TGTGCCAGCAGCTCCTGGACAGGGAGGACTGGAAACACCATATATTTT.

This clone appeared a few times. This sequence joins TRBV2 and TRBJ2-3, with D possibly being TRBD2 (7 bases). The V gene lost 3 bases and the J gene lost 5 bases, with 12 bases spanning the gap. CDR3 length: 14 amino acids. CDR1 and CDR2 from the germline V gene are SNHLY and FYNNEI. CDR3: CASSEGGHLDTQYF. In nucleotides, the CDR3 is TGTGCCAGCAGTGAGGGGGGGCATTTAGATACGCAGTATTTT.